The clone carrying this T cell receptor beta chain is labeled as medium-sized. Its matching antigen is unknown. At the Johns Hopkins FTIC core, DNA taken from cultured CD4+ T cells was sequenced by way of the Oncomine TCR Beta short-read assay. Cultured CD4+ T cells yielded the extracted genomic DNA. TCRdb reprocessed the PCR reads via MiXCR and lists one record per CDR3 protein. This table has approximately 9,500 distinct CDR3 sequences, around 30% appearing once. This sample is part of a study of vaccination and CD4 T cells after COVID-19. Study summary: Cultures serving as controls received a peptide pool (CEFX or HIV-1 Nef) or no peptide.

As for treatment: approximately 9-day PBMC culture with coronavirus spike peptide pools or control peptides (ViraFEST assay). From the unexposed donor, CD4+ T cells were collected ahead of the COVID-19 pandemic (2011-2018). ViraFEST grew antigen-specific T cells using peptide pools, then sequenced TCRs. Where cell yield allowed, unexposed-donor CD4+ T cells were probed with SARS-CoV-2 S/N and four cold-coronavirus spikes. After removal of 4 bases from V and 4 bases from J, the junction contained 6 bases not matched to a gene. The CDR3 extends over 16 amino acids. The V gene's germline CDR1 is KGHDR and CDR2 SFDVKD.

Sample: CD4+ T cells from blood, cultured in vitro. The clonotype originates from a human donor in good health. The chain uses TRBV24-1 and TRBJ2-5, with TRBD1 identical over 12 bases. CDR3 bases: TGTGCCACCAGTGAGGGACAGGGGGCGCTTGTAGAGACCCAGTACTTC. This translates into CATSEGQGALVETQYF.